This TCR beta chain comes out of a study of CD8 T cells in ankylosing spondylitis. CDR1 is SGHNT and CDR2 is YYREEE in the germline V gene (reference sequence). The CDR3 sequence is 16 residues long. Germline trimming cut 0 bases from V and 5 bases from J; bases unmatched to any gene: 5. In TCRdb, the 5' RACE reads were re-called with MiXCR into one record per CDR3 protein. The sample has 200,000 to 300,000 distinct CDR3 sequences, approximately 24% seen once. Sequencing used blood, either unsorted or a sorted T cell fraction (not recorded which). The J gene is TRBJ2-3, the V gene TRBV5-4; 11 bases are a match to TRBD2. The TCR originated in a male donor with ankylosing spondylitis or in good health (not recorded which). The CDR3 sequence is CASSLVRTSGQDTQYF. CDR3 nucleotides: TGTGCCAGCAGCTTGGTTCGGACTAGCGGGCAAGATACGCAGTATTTT. The full variable domain, its missing parts supplied by reference TRBV5-4 and TRBJ2-3, is ETGVTQSPTHLIKTRGQQVTLRCSSQSGHNTVSWYQQALGQGPQFIFQYYREEENGRGNFPPRFSGLQFPNYSSELNVNALELDDSALYLCASSLVRTSGQDTQYFGPGTRLTVL.